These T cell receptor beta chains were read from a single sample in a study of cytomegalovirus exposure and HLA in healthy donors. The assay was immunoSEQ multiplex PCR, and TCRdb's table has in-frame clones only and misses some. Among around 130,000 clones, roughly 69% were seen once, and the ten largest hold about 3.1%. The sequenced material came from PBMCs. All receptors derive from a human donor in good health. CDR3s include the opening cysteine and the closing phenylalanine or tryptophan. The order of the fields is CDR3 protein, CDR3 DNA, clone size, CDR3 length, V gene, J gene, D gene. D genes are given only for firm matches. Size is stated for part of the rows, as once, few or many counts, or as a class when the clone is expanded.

CDR3 protein: CASSEWASGIGYNEQFF; CDR3 DNA: TGCGCCAGCAGTGAGTGGGCTAGCGGGATTGGGTACAATGAGCAGTTCTTC; clone size: .; CDR3 length: 17; V gene: TRBV10-2; J gene: TRBJ2-1; D gene: TRBD2
CDR3 protein: CASKVGQVYEQYF; CDR3 DNA: TGTGCCAGCAAAGTTGGACAGGTCTACGAGCAGTACTTC; clone size: .; CDR3 length: 13; V gene: TRBV6-1; J gene: TRBJ2-7; D gene: TRBD1
CDR3 protein: CASSLELAGQETQYF; CDR3 DNA: TGTGCCAGCAGCTTAGAACTAGCGGGGCAAGAGACCCAGTACTTC; clone size: .; CDR3 length: 15; V gene: TRBV7-6; J gene: TRBJ2-5; D gene: TRBD2
CDR3 protein: CASSYLRGGDYEQYF; CDR3 DNA: TGTGCCAGCAGCTATTTGCGGGGGGGGGACTACGAGCAGTACTTC; clone size: .; CDR3 length: 15; V gene: TRBV7-9; J gene: TRBJ2-7; D gene: TRBD2
CDR3 protein: CASSPRGTQETQYF; CDR3 DNA: TGTGCCAGCTCACCACGGGGGACTCAAGAGACCCAGTACTTC; clone size: .; CDR3 length: 14; V gene: TRBV18; J gene: TRBJ2-5; D gene: .
CDR3 protein: CARRDSCNQPQHF; CDR3 DNA: TGTGCCAGGAGGGACAGCTGCAATCAGCCCCAGCATTTT; clone size: .; CDR3 length: 13; V gene: TRBV6-4; J gene: TRBJ1-5; D gene: TRBD1
CDR3 protein: CASSKNGGGETQYF; CDR3 DNA: TGTGCCAGTAGTAAAAACGGGGGGGGAGAGACCCAGTACTTC; clone size: .; CDR3 length: 14; V gene: TRBV19; J gene: TRBJ2-5; D gene: TRBD2
CDR3 protein: CASRTSGSHGEQFF; CDR3 DNA: TGTGCCAGTAGGACTAGCGGGAGTCATGGTGAGCAGTTCTTC; clone size: .; CDR3 length: 14; V gene: TRBV28; J gene: TRBJ2-1; D gene: TRBD2
CDR3 protein: CASSPQGLAKNIQYF; CDR3 DNA: TGTGCCAGCAGCCCACAGGGATTAGCCAAAAACATTCAGTACTTC; clone size: .; CDR3 length: 15; V gene: TRBV27; J gene: TRBJ2-4; D gene: .
CDR3 protein: CASRRGEGSTEAFF; CDR3 DNA: TGTGCCAGCAGGCGGGGGGAAGGGAGCACTGAAGCTTTCTTT; clone size: .; CDR3 length: 14; V gene: TRBV6-4; J gene: TRBJ1-1; D gene: .
CDR3 protein: CASSLSLGQEGLRNTEAFF; CDR3 DNA: TGTGCCAGCAGCTTGAGTCTTGGGCAAGAGGGCTTGCGGAACACTGAAGCTTTCTTT; clone size: .; CDR3 length: 19; V gene: TRBV5-6; J gene: TRBJ1-1; D gene: .
CDR3 protein: CASSDHRLSSGRTLHEQFF; CDR3 DNA: TGTGCCAGCAGTGATCACCGTTTGAGTAGCGGGAGGACACTCCATGAGCAGTTCTTC; clone size: .; CDR3 length: 19; V gene: TRBV6-4; J gene: TRBJ2-1; D gene: TRBD2
CDR3 protein: CASSYSPPENIQYF; CDR3 DNA: TGTGCCAGCAGTTACTCCCCTCCGGAAAACATTCAGTACTTC; clone size: few; CDR3 length: 14; V gene: TRBV6-5; J gene: TRBJ2-4; D gene: .
CDR3 protein: CASRLNTEAFF; CDR3 DNA: TGTGCCAGCCGGTTGAACACTGAAGCTTTCTTT; clone size: .; CDR3 length: 11; V gene: TRBV15; J gene: TRBJ1-1; D gene: .
CDR3 protein: CASSGAESSYEQYF; CDR3 DNA: TGTGCCAGCAGTGGAGCGGAGAGCTCCTACGAGCAGTACTTC; clone size: .; CDR3 length: 14; V gene: TRBV2; J gene: TRBJ2-7; D gene: .
CDR3 protein: CASSLDVFGSLSSYEQYF; CDR3 DNA: TGTGCCAGCAGCTTGGACGTTTTCGGTTCCCTGAGCTCCTACGAGCAGTACTTC; clone size: .; CDR3 length: 18; V gene: TRBV5-5; J gene: TRBJ2-7; D gene: .
CDR3 protein: CASSLGTGHTGELFF; CDR3 DNA: TGTGCCAGCAGCTTAGGGACAGGGCACACCGGGGAGCTGTTTTTT; clone size: .; CDR3 length: 15; V gene: TRBV11-3; J gene: TRBJ2-2; D gene: TRBD1
CDR3 protein: CASSPSGGTGEAFF; CDR3 DNA: TGTGCCAGCAGCCCTTCAGGGGGCACGGGTGAAGCTTTCTTT; clone size: .; CDR3 length: 14; V gene: TRBV11-2; J gene: TRBJ1-1; D gene: TRBD1
CDR3 protein: CASSVYGDPYNEQFF; CDR3 DNA: TGTGCCAGCAGCGTATACGGGGATCCCTACAATGAGCAGTTCTTC; clone size: .; CDR3 length: 15; V gene: TRBV9; J gene: TRBJ2-1; D gene: .
CDR3 protein: CASSSGTGNYGYTF; CDR3 DNA: TGTGCCAGCAGCTCAGGGACAGGGAACTATGGCTACACCTTC; clone size: .; CDR3 length: 14; V gene: TRBV5-5; J gene: TRBJ1-2; D gene: TRBD1
CDR3 protein: CASSPSSGLETQYF; CDR3 DNA: TGCGCCAGCAGCCCATCTAGCGGGCTTGAGACCCAGTACTTC; clone size: .; CDR3 length: 14; V gene: TRBV5-1; J gene: TRBJ2-5; D gene: TRBD2
CDR3 protein: CASNPSRGARNEQFF; CDR3 DNA: TGTGCCAGTAATCCCTCCCGGGGGGCGCGGAATGAGCAGTTCTTC; clone size: .; CDR3 length: 15; V gene: TRBV19; J gene: TRBJ2-1; D gene: .
CDR3 protein: CASSEATSPGLALYTQYF; CDR3 DNA: TGTGCCAGCAGTGAAGCCACCTCACCGGGACTAGCATTATATACGCAGTATTTT; clone size: few; CDR3 length: 18; V gene: TRBV2; J gene: TRBJ2-3; D gene: TRBD2
CDR3 protein: CASSTRRGDYGYTF; CDR3 DNA: TGTGCCAGCAGTACTCGTCGGGGAGACTATGGCTACACCTTC; clone size: once; CDR3 length: 14; V gene: TRBV6-5; J gene: TRBJ1-2; D gene: .
CDR3 protein: CASGTGFYEQYF; CDR3 DNA: TGTGCCAGCGGGACAGGGTTCTACGAGCAGTACTTC; clone size: .; CDR3 length: 12; V gene: TRBV6-1; J gene: TRBJ2-7; D gene: TRBD1
CDR3 protein: CSSSLGQGKTSNQPQHF; CDR3 DNA: TGTTCCAGCAGCTTAGGACAGGGGAAGACGAGCAATCAGCCCCAGCATTTT; clone size: .; CDR3 length: 17; V gene: TRBV7-9; J gene: TRBJ1-5; D gene: TRBD1
CDR3 protein: CASSRDSEHYEQYF; CDR3 DNA: TGTGCCAGCAGCCGGGACAGTGAACACTACGAGCAGTACTTC; clone size: .; CDR3 length: 14; V gene: TRBV9; J gene: TRBJ2-7; D gene: TRBD1
CDR3 protein: CASSPRTGSNTGELFF; CDR3 DNA: TGTGCCAGCAGCCCCCGGACAGGCTCGAACACCGGGGAGCTGTTTTTT; clone size: .; CDR3 length: 16; V gene: TRBV14; J gene: TRBJ2-2; D gene: TRBD1
CDR3 protein: CASSETGGRGNTIYF; CDR3 DNA: TGTGCCAGCAGCGAGACAGGGGGCAGAGGAAACACCATATATTTT; clone size: .; CDR3 length: 15; V gene: TRBV9; J gene: TRBJ1-3; D gene: TRBD1
CDR3 protein: CASSQQGQLSTEAFF; CDR3 DNA: TGTGCCAGCAGCCAACAGGGACAGTTGTCCACTGAAGCTTTCTTT; clone size: .; CDR3 length: 15; V gene: TRBV4-2; J gene: TRBJ1-1; D gene: TRBD1
CDR3 protein: CASSVEGPYEQYF; CDR3 DNA: TGTGCCAGCAGCGTAGAGGGGCCCTACGAGCAGTACTTC; clone size: .; CDR3 length: 13; V gene: TRBV9; J gene: TRBJ2-7; D gene: .
CDR3 protein: CASSVAPGTDTQYF; CDR3 DNA: TGTGCCAGCAGCGTAGCCCCCGGGACAGATACGCAGTATTTT; clone size: few; CDR3 length: 14; V gene: TRBV9; J gene: TRBJ2-3; D gene: .
CDR3 protein: CSVGLAGGQGTDTQYF; CDR3 DNA: TGCAGCGTTGGACTAGCGGGGGGCCAGGGCACAGATACGCAGTATTTT; clone size: .; CDR3 length: 16; V gene: TRBV29-1; J gene: TRBJ2-3; D gene: TRBD2
CDR3 protein: CASSSRSRVAGDPGNEQFF; CDR3 DNA: TGTGCCAGCAGCTCCAGGTCCCGAGTAGCGGGAGACCCGGGGAATGAGCAGTTCTTC; clone size: .; CDR3 length: 19; V gene: TRBV7-8; J gene: TRBJ2-1; D gene: TRBD2
CDR3 protein: CASTQGQLYEQYF; CDR3 DNA: TGTGCCAGCACCCAGGGACAGCTCTACGAGCAGTACTTC; clone size: .; CDR3 length: 13; V gene: TRBV6-6; J gene: TRBJ2-7; D gene: TRBD1
CDR3 protein: CASSNRGTLNPPLHF; CDR3 DNA: TGTGCCAGCAGCAATAGAGGGACACTGAACCCACCCCTCCACTTT; clone size: .; CDR3 length: 15; V gene: TRBV21-1; J gene: TRBJ1-6; D gene: .
CDR3 protein: CASSAATNPEKLFF; CDR3 DNA: TGTGCCAGCAGTGCGGCGACTAACCCGGAAAAACTGTTTTTT; clone size: once; CDR3 length: 14; V gene: TRBV28; J gene: TRBJ1-4; D gene: .
CDR3 protein: CASRGQGIGHEQYF; CDR3 DNA: TGTGCCAGCAGGGGACAGGGTATCGGCCACGAGCAGTACTTC; clone size: once; CDR3 length: 14; V gene: TRBV2; J gene: TRBJ2-7; D gene: TRBD1
CDR3 protein: CASRLSEYSNQPQHF; CDR3 DNA: TGTGCCAGCAGGCTAAGTGAATATAGCAATCAGCCCCAGCATTTT; clone size: once; CDR3 length: 15; V gene: TRBV6-5; J gene: TRBJ1-5; D gene: .
CDR3 protein: CAWSVVGQVNQPQHF; CDR3 DNA: TGTGCCTGGAGTGTGGTGGGACAGGTCAATCAGCCCCAGCATTTT; clone size: .; CDR3 length: 15; V gene: TRBV30; J gene: TRBJ1-5; D gene: TRBD1
CDR3 protein: CASSRETGASPYNEQFF; CDR3 DNA: TGTGCCAGCAGCAGGGAAACGGGAGCTAGTCCCTACAATGAGCAGTTCTTC; clone size: .; CDR3 length: 17; V gene: TRBV11-3; J gene: TRBJ2-1; D gene: .
CDR3 protein: CASSLPNGANYGYTF; CDR3 DNA: TGTGCCAGCAGCTTACCCAACGGAGCTAACTATGGCTACACCTTC; clone size: .; CDR3 length: 15; V gene: TRBV13; J gene: TRBJ1-2; D gene: .
CDR3 protein: CASSQRQGPTNEKLFF; CDR3 DNA: TGCGCCAGCAGCCAACGACAGGGCCCTACTAATGAAAAACTGTTTTTT; clone size: .; CDR3 length: 16; V gene: TRBV4-3; J gene: TRBJ1-4; D gene: TRBD1
CDR3 protein: CASSDRGRVISQPQHF; CDR3 DNA: TGTGCCAGTAGTGACAGGGGGCGAGTGATCAGTCAGCCCCAGCATTTT; clone size: .; CDR3 length: 16; V gene: TRBV19; J gene: TRBJ1-5; D gene: TRBD1
CDR3 protein: CASSVSPMTNEQYF; CDR3 DNA: TGTGCCAGCAGCGTGTCGCCTATGACAAACGAGCAGTACTTC; clone size: few; CDR3 length: 14; V gene: TRBV9; J gene: TRBJ2-7; D gene: .
CDR3 protein: CAWTRGGRGLDGYTF; CDR3 DNA: TGTGCCTGGACCAGAGGGGGGAGGGGACTTGATGGCTACACCTTC; clone size: .; CDR3 length: 15; V gene: TRBV30; J gene: TRBJ1-2; D gene: .
CDR3 protein: CASSLDLAGHTDTQYF; CDR3 DNA: TGTGCCAGCAGCTTAGATCTAGCGGGCCACACAGATACGCAGTATTTT; clone size: .; CDR3 length: 16; V gene: TRBV7-8; J gene: TRBJ2-3; D gene: TRBD2
CDR3 protein: CASIRGYGSKREQYF; CDR3 DNA: TGTGCCAGCATCCGGGGATATGGTAGCAAGCGCGAGCAGTACTTC; clone size: once; CDR3 length: 15; V gene: TRBV21-1; J gene: TRBJ2-7; D gene: .
CDR3 protein: CASTQQGVVGYTF; CDR3 DNA: TGTGCCAGCACCCAACAGGGGGTTGTCGGCTACACCTTC; clone size: .; CDR3 length: 13; V gene: TRBV28; J gene: TRBJ1-2; D gene: TRBD1
CDR3 protein: CASSQSSGTGFYEQYF; CDR3 DNA: TGCGCCAGCAGCCAATCTAGTGGGACAGGGTTCTACGAGCAGTACTTC; clone size: .; CDR3 length: 16; V gene: TRBV4-1; J gene: TRBJ2-7; D gene: TRBD1
CDR3 protein: CASSAGTGKAYEQYF; CDR3 DNA: TGTGCCAGCAGCGCAGGGACAGGGAAGGCCTACGAGCAGTACTTC; clone size: .; CDR3 length: 15; V gene: TRBV7-3; J gene: TRBJ2-7; D gene: TRBD1
CDR3 protein: CASSLLAGSFYNEQFF; CDR3 DNA: TGTGCCAGCAGCTTACTAGCGGGCTCGTTCTACAATGAGCAGTTCTTC; clone size: .; CDR3 length: 16; V gene: TRBV7-3; J gene: TRBJ2-1; D gene: TRBD2
CDR3 protein: CASSLRDFNQPQHF; CDR3 DNA: TGTGCCAGCAGCCTCCGGGATTTCAATCAGCCCCAGCATTTT; clone size: .; CDR3 length: 14; V gene: TRBV6-1; J gene: TRBJ1-5; D gene: .
CDR3 protein: CASSQGIGVATEAFF; CDR3 DNA: TGCGCCAGCAGCCAAGGGATAGGGGTGGCGACTGAAGCTTTCTTT; clone size: .; CDR3 length: 15; V gene: TRBV4-1; J gene: TRBJ1-1; D gene: .
CDR3 protein: CSVGGLALFQFF; CDR3 DNA: TGCAGCGTTGGGGGACTAGCCTTATTTCAGTTCTTC; clone size: .; CDR3 length: 12; V gene: TRBV29-1; J gene: TRBJ2-1; D gene: TRBD2
CDR3 protein: CASSATGRARVGEQYF; CDR3 DNA: TGTGCCAGCAGCGCCACCGGCAGGGCGCGTGTGGGTGAGCAGTACTTC; clone size: .; CDR3 length: 16; V gene: TRBV7-6; J gene: TRBJ2-7; D gene: .
CDR3 protein: CASSSDRGSNDPNEKLFF; CDR3 DNA: TGTGCCAGCAGCTCGGACAGGGGAAGTAATGACCCTAATGAAAAACTGTTTTTT; clone size: .; CDR3 length: 18; V gene: TRBV5-5; J gene: TRBJ1-4; D gene: TRBD1
CDR3 protein: CASSLDGLATDTQYF; CDR3 DNA: TGCGCCAGCAGCTTGGACGGACTAGCGACAGATACGCAGTATTTT; clone size: .; CDR3 length: 15; V gene: TRBV5-1; J gene: TRBJ2-3; D gene: TRBD2